The 11 T cell receptor beta chains below come from one sample, sequenced in a study of Graves' ophthalmopathy and Graves' hyperthyroidism. Using RNA transcripts, the TCR beta CDR3 regions were amplified. An opening RT-PCR round employed HTBI primers and preceded a second-round multiplex PCR. TCRdb recomputed calls from the multiplex PCR reads with MiXCR, one row per CDR3 protein. Of about 1.1 million distinct CDR3 sequences listed, 35% to 40% were seen once; the top ten hold 11%. Material for sequencing was peripheral blood or thyroid tissue (not recorded which). The receptors shown here come from an adult man with Graves' hyperthyroidism.

CDR3 residues: CAISESGGYGYTF. The DNA of the CDR3 is TGTGCCATCAGTGAGTCGGGAGGATATGGCTACACCTTC. V is TRBV10-3 and J is TRBJ1-2; no clear D gene. CDR1 ENHRY and CDR2 SYGVKD come from the germline V gene. CDR3 length: 13 residues. The germline V and J ends were trimmed by 0 bases and 5 bases, with 7 bases remaining between them.

This clonotype was seen at least ten times. One end of the junction varies from germline; a read error may be responsible. V usage is TRBV7-2 and J usage is TRBJ1-1; D unresolved. Germline V gives CDR1 SGHTA, CDR2 FQGNSA. CDR3 length: 13 amino acids. CDR3 DNA: TGCGCCAGCAGCTCCTTTCTGAACACTGAAGCTTTCTTT. It specifies CASSSFLNTEAFF. Drawing the rest from reference TRBV7-2 and TRBJ1-1, the complete variable domain is GAGVSQSPSNKVTEKGKDVELRCDPISGHTALYWYRQSLGQGLEFLIYFQGNSAPDKSGLPSDRFSAERTGGSVSTLTIQRTQQEDSAVYLCASSSFLNTEAFFGQGTRLTVV.

The gene calls are TRBV4-1 and TRBJ2-7; TRBD1 matches 8 bases. V dropped 4 bases and J dropped 6; count of bases not matched to a gene: 8. Per germline, CDR1 MGHRA and CDR2 YSYEKL. CDR3 size: 14 residues. For the CDR3, the DNA is TGCGCCAGCAGCCCACGGACAGGGAGGTGCGAGCAGTACTTC. Amino acid sequence: CASSPRTGRCEQYF.

V and J are TRBV9 and TRBJ2-2; 9 bases align to TRBD1. The V gene end was trimmed by 0 bases and the J gene end by 7 bases; junction bases not matched to a gene: 4. The CDR3 spans 15 residues. The germline V gene has CDR1 SGDLS and CDR2 YYNGEE. CDR3 DNA: TGTGCCAGCAGCGTAGTGGGACAGGGACACGGGGAGCTGTTTTTT. It encodes CASSVVGQGHGELFF.

This chain uses TRBV29-1 with TRBJ2-5; D gene uncertain. The CDR3 is 10 residues long. The germline CDR1 and CDR2 sequences are SQVTM and ANQGSEA. CDR3 residues: CSATRETQYF. The CDR3 bases are TGCAGTGCGACAAGGGAGACCCAGTACTTC.

This clonotype was detected many times. This chain links TRBV29-1 with TRBJ1-1, with no clear D. V was clipped by 4 bases and J by 1 base, with 10 bases between them. Germline V gene sequence: CDR1 SQVTM, CDR2 ANQGSEA. The CDR3 length is 13 residues. The CDR3 nucleotides are TGCAGCGTTGGAAAATTGGCGAACACTGAAGCTTTCTTT. It is translated as CSVGKLANTEAFF.

Turning to this clonotype: A much larger clone lies one base from this, so it may be a read error. Here the CDR3 omits its conserved ending phenylalanine or tryptophan, so a read error is the likely source. The limits of the CDR3 on the DNA are not certain, so only TCRdb's listed CDR3 is given. The rearrangement uses TRBV10-2 and TRBJ2-7. The length of the CDR3 is 14 amino acids, counting both ends. Per the germline V gene, CDR1 is WSHSY and CDR2 is SAAADI. This CDR3 is CASSLFGQLQEEYL.

This clonotype was seen many times. This chain connects TRBV20-1 to TRBJ2-5; 8 nucleotides align to TRBD2. V dropped 5 bases and J dropped 5; count of bases not matched to a gene: 10. The CDR3 contains 14 residues. Per germline, CDR1 DFQATT and CDR2 SNEGSKA (reference sequence). The CDR3 nucleotides are TGCAGTGCTGCCCCCCGGACTAGCCGGGAGACCCAGTACTTC. Protein: CSAAPRTSRETQYF.

In its sample, this clonotype was seen a few times. V gene TRBV27 combines with J gene TRBJ1-2, with 7 nucleotides matching TRBD1. Germline assignment: CDR1 MNHEY and CDR2 SMNVEV (reference sequence). V was clipped by 0 bases and J by 3 bases; unmatched bases: 4. This CDR3 is built from 15 residues. The CDR3 DNA reads as TGTGCCAGCAGTTTATCGTGGCAGGGGGACTATGGCTACACCTTC. Protein: CASSLSWQGDYGYTF.

The chain uses TRBV9 and TRBJ1-1; D is unclear. The CDR3 runs to 12 residues. With 4 bases removed from V and 11 bases from J, the gap between germline ends came to 15 bases. The germline CDR1 and CDR2 sequences are SGDLS and YYNGEE. CDR3 loop: CASSPLAREAFF. CDR3 in DNA: TGTGCCAGCAGCCCCCTCGCACGTGAGGCTTTCTTT.

The V and J genes are TRBV25-1 and TRBJ1-6, with 8 bases lining up with TRBD1. Germline values: CDR1 MGHDK, CDR2 SYGVNS. This CDR3 region has 16 residues. The junction had 9 bases not matched to a gene; V was cut back by 2 bases and J by 9 bases. This CDR3 reads CASSEPTGAFFSPLHF. The DNA of the CDR3 is TGTGCCAGCAGTGAACCGACAGGGGCCTTCTTTTCACCCCTCCACTTT. Full variable domain (rest looked up from reference TRBV25-1 and TRBJ1-6): EADIYQTPRYLVIGTGKKITLECSQTMGHDKMYWYQQDPGMELHLIHYSYGVNSTEKGDLSSESTVSRIRTEHFPLTLESARPSHTSQYLCASSEPTGAFFSPLHFGNGTRLTVT.